Below, 8 T cell receptor beta chains from the same sample are listed, as sequenced in a study of blood T cell repertoires in COVID-19. Repertoires were generated with immunoSEQ multiplex PCR, while TCRdb's copy carries only in-frame clones and drops some. Here the sample spans approximately 89,000 clones, under 90% being singletons. What was sequenced was peripheral blood. These receptors all stem from a woman in her seventies with acute or convalescent COVID-19.

The chain has TRBV4-3 and TRBJ1-4; TRBD1 aligns across 11 bases. V lost 3 bases, J lost 0 bases, and 15 bases stayed unmatched. Germline V gene sequence: CDR1 LGHNA, CDR2 YSLEER. The CDR3 is 21 residues long. The CDR3 loop is CASSHRNRDRGKSATNEKLFF. The DNA of the CDR3 is TGCGCCAGCAGCCATAGGAACCGGGACAGGGGGAAATCGGCAACTAATGAAAAACTGTTTTTT.

This clone was picked up a small number of times. The chain has TRBV3-1 (or the pseudogene TRBV3-2) and TRBJ1-1; D unresolved. V gave up 4 bases and J gave up 1 base, with 10 bases separating them. Per the germline V gene, CDR1 is LGHDT and CDR2 is YNNKEL (reference sequence). CDR3 length: 14 amino acids. CDR3 coding DNA: TGTGCCAGCAGCCTAGACGGGGAGAACACTGAAGCTTTCTTT. Its protein is CASSLDGENTEAFF.

V usage is TRBV27 and J usage is TRBJ2-7, with 8 bases fitting TRBD1. V shed 3 bases and J 2 bases; nucleotides not matched to a gene: 12. From germline, CDR1 is MNHEY and CDR2 SMNVEV (reference sequence). The CDR3 is 17 amino acids. The CDR3 DNA is TGTGCCAGCAGTTTCCTTCTTTCCCAGGGGGCCCCCTACGAGCAGTACGTC. Translating it yields CASSFLLSQGAPYEQYV.

This rearrangement joins TRBV7-6 to TRBJ2-3; the match to TRBD1 covers 12 bases. This CDR3 is 16 amino acids long. The J segment lost 2 bases and the V segment lost 4 bases, leaving 4 bases of the junction unmatched. Germline V CDR1 and CDR2: SGHVS, FNYEAQ. This chain's CDR3 is CASSSGTGGNTDTQYF. CDR3 nucleotides: TGTGCCAGCAGCTCGGGGACAGGGGGCAACACAGATACGCAGTATTTT.

The chain combines TRBV5-4 with TRBJ1-2, with D uncertain. V was cut by 4 bases and J by 10 bases, with 17 bases left in between. The germline V gene has CDR1 SGHNT and CDR2 YYREEE (reference sequence). The CDR3 has 13 amino acids. The CDR3, as DNA: TGTGCCAGCAGCCCGGCGAGGTTACCCACCTACACCTTC. Residues: CASSPARLPTYTF.

Details on this clone: The same CDR3 also results from other DNA sequences found in this sample. V and J are TRBV30 and TRBJ1-2; D gene unclear. Germline loops: CDR1 GTSNPN, CDR2 SVGIG (reference sequence). V dropped 0 bases and J dropped 2 bases, with 4 bases sitting between them. This CDR3 has 12 residues. CDR3 DNA: TGTGCCTGGAGTGTCTTAAACTATGGCTACACCTTC. The encoded protein is CAWSVLNYGYTF.

This clone was recorded a few times. The chain is built from TRBV5-4 and TRBJ2-7, with 7 bases aligning to TRBD1. Germline V gene sequence: CDR1 SGHNT, CDR2 YYREEE (reference sequence). The CDR3 consists of 13 residues. Unmatched junction bases numbered 3, after V lost 4 bases and J lost 2 bases. CDR3 in DNA: TGTGCCAGCAGCGCAGGGGGAACCTACGAGCAGTACGTC. Translated, it gives CASSAGGTYEQYV.

The chain couples TRBV7-2 to TRBJ1-2, with D possibly being TRBD1 (5 bases). The CDR3 totals 15 residues. Between the trimmed V and J ends, which lost 1 base and 2 bases, there was a span of 11 bases. Germline V gene sequence: CDR1 SGHTA, CDR2 FQGNSA. This CDR3 is CASSLVGRINYGYTF. CDR3 DNA sequence: TGTGCCAGCAGCTTAGTGGGGCGGATAAACTATGGCTACACCTTC.